This T cell receptor beta chain is drawn from a study of blood T cells in healthy people across ages. This clonotype was recorded a few times. No antigen is known for it. Study conclusions and caveats: CMV status of donors was unknown, possibly confounding expanded clonotype changes. Diversity estimated from one million T cells was considered an underestimate.

Alongside a J-beta primer mix, a sample-barcoded 5' primer served in a second PCR lasting roughly 7 to 11 cycles. All cDNA molecules were each tagged by a template-switch adaptor with 12 random nucleotides. MiXCR was run by TCRdb on the 5' RACE reads, yielding one entry per CDR3 protein. The data contain about 1.5 million distinct CDR3 sequences, roughly two fifths of them singletons. Sequencing was carried out using blood. This clonotype was sampled from a woman aged 18-29 years in good health.

CDR3 in amino acids: CAISEDRDYRNEQFF. CDR3 nucleotide sequence: TGTGCCATCAGTGAAGACAGGGACTACAGGAATGAGCAGTTCTTC. The genes are TRBV10-3 and TRBJ2-1; D possibly matches TRBD1 or TRBD2 (7 bases each). This CDR3 contains 15 residues. V was cut by 3 bases and J by 7 bases, with 16 bases left in between. Germline V lookup: CDR1 ENHRY, CDR2 SYGVKD.